This TCR beta chain was documented in a study of cytomegalovirus exposure and HLA in healthy donors. The wider study: Among the 300 to 450 genotyped donors, 70% to 90% were placed in the Caucasian-associated ancestry cluster.

The length of the CDR3 is 16 residues. V trimming: 5 bases; J trimming: 7 bases; junction bases outside the gene matches: 13. Germline V gene lookup returns CDR1 MNHEY and CDR2 SMNVEV (reference sequence). Use of 60 Vbeta and 13 Jbeta primers characterized the PCR. The method was immunoSEQ multiplex PCR; TCRdb's version includes in-frame clones alone and lacks a portion of them. The table shows roughly 200,000 clones, with roughly 10% occurring only once. The sample consisted of PBMCs. This receptor was obtained from a woman in her twenties or thirties in good health and CMV-seropositive. This chain joins TRBV27 and TRBJ1-2; 10 positions match TRBD1. The CDR3 nucleotides are TGTGCCAGCAGTCTTCTACCGACAGGGGGCTTGGGTGGCTACACCTTC. It translates to CASSLLPTGGLGGYTF.